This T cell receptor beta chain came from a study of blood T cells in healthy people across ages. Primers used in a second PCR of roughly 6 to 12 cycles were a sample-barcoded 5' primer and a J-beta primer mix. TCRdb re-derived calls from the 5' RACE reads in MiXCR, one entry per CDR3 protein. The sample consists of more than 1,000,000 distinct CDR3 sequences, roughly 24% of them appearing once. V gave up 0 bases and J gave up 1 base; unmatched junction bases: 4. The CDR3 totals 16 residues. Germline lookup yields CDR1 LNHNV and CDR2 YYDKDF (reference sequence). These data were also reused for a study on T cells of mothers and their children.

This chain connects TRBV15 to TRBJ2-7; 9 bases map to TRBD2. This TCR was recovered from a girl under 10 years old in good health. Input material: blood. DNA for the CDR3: TGTGCCACCAGCAGAGAAATAGCGGGGGCTTCCTACGAGCAGTACTTC. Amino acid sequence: CATSREIAGASYEQYF.